This T cell receptor (beta chain) was sequenced during a study of blood T cell repertoires in COVID-19. About the study: Acute-phase and convalescent COVID-19 samples originated in the United States, Italy and Spain. The cDNA or gDNA used as material had been derived from T cells, B-cell-depleted T cells, or PBMCs.

The germline gives CDR1 SSHAT, CDR2 FNYEAQ (reference sequence). The CDR3 totals 13 residues. As handled by the study authors: Estimates of nucleated cell counts were drawn from the amplification of reference gene primers. Only in-frame clones appear in the TCRdb table, and some are missing; sequencing was by immunoSEQ multiplex PCR. The V and J calls and the clone size are those of that table, but D and trimming were determined from the DNA. The table lists around 130,000 clones, roughly 84% of them singletons. Concerning this clone itself: One end of the junction varies from germline; a read error may be responsible.

The rearrangement joins TRBV7-7 to TRBJ1-6; D not resolved. This receptor was obtained from a woman aged 25 to 45 who had recovered from COVID-19. The sequenced sample consisted of peripheral blood. The CDR3 bases are TGTGCTAGCAGCACCGACACGGCGTCTCCCCTCCACTTT. Its translation: CASSTDTASPLHF.